This TCR beta chain was sequenced in a study of blood T cell repertoires in COVID-19. Study background: COVID-19 samples from acute and convalescent phases originated in the United States, Italy and Spain. Nucleic acid was either cDNA or gDNA, and it came from T cells, B-cell-depleted T cells, or PBMCs.

Germline V CDR1 and CDR2: SGHRS, YFSETQ. V was clipped by 0 bases and J by 2 bases, with 6 bases between them. The CDR3 has 14 residues. Enrolled during active infection, Seattle patients were then followed longitudinally. The table came from immunoSEQ multiplex PCR; TCRdb's copy has only in-frame clones and leaves some out. The sample shows roughly 150,000 clones, more than 85% of them seen only once. The chain joins TRBV5-1 to TRBJ2-1; D is uncertain. The specimen was peripheral blood. This clonotype originated in a woman older than 75 with COVID-19, enrolled during active disease. CDR3 protein: CASSLDGPYNEQFF. The CDR3 DNA follows: TGCGCCAGCAGCTTGGATGGCCCCTACAATGAGCAGTTCTTC.